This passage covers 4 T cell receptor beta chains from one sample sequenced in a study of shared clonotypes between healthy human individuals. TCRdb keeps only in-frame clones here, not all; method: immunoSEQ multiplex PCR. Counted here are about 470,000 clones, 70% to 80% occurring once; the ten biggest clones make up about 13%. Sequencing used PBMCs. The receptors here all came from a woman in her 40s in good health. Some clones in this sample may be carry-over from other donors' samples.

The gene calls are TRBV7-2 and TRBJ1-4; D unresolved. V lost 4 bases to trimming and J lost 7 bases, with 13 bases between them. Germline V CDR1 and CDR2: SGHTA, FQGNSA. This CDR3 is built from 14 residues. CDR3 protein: CASSSPARGEKLFF. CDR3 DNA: TGTGCCAGCAGCTCCCCAGCGCGGGGTGAAAAACTGTTTTTT.

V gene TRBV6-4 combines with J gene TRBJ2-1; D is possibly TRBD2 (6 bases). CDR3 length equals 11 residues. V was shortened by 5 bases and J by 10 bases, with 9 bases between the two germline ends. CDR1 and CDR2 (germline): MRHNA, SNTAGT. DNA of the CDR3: TGTGCCAGCAGTAGGGCGGGAGAGCAGTTCTTC. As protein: CASSRAGEQFF.

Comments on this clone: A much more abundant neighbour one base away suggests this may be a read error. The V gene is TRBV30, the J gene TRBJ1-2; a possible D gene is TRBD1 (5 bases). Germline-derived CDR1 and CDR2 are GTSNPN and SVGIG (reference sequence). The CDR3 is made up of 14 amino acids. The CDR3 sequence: CARSRDRANYGYTF. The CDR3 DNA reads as TGTGCCCGGAGTCGGGACCGAGCTAACTATGGCTACACCTTC. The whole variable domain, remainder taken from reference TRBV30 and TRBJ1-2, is SQTIHQWPATLVQPVGSPLSLECTVEGTSNPNLYWYRQAAGRGLQLLFYSVGIGQISSEVPQNLSASRPQDRQFILSSKKLLLSDSGFYLCARSRDRANYGYTFGSGTRLTVV.

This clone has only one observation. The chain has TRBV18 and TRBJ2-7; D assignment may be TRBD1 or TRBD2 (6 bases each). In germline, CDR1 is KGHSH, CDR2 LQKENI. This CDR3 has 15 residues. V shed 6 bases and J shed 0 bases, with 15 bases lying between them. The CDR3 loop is CASSPGADTSYEQYF. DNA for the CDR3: TGTGCCAGCTCCCCGGGGGCGGACACCTCCTACGAGCAGTACTTC.